What follows describes a single T cell receptor (beta chain). Other DNA sequences from this sample encode an identical CDR3 as well. The data originate from a study of shared clonotypes between healthy human individuals. Assay used: immunoSEQ multiplex PCR; TCRdb lists only in-frame clones, some missing. There are millions of clones in the sample; approximately 94% occur only once, and over 0.12% lies in the top ten. This receptor was obtained from a man aged 18-30 years in good health. Source material: naive CD4+ T cells sorted from blood. Subset indicated: CD45RA+ positively selected.

DNA of the CDR3: TGTGCCTGGAGTGTACTAGAGACCCAGTACTTC. Its translation: CAWSVLETQYF. The chain carries TRBV30 and TRBJ2-5; D remains unclear. V was pared by 0 bases and J by 4 bases, with 3 bases between. Germline-derived CDR1 and CDR2 are GTSNPN and SVGIG (reference sequence). The CDR3 spans 11 residues.